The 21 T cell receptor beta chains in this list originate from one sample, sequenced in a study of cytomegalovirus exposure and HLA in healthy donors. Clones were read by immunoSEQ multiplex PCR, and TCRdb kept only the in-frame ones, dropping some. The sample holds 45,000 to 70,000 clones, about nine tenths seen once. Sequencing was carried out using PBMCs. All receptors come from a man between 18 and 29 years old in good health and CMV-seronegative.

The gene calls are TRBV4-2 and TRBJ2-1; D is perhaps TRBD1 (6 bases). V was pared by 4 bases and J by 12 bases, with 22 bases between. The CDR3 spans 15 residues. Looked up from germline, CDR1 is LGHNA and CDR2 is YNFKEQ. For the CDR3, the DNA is TGTGCCAGCAGCCCACTTTTAGGGGGTATTTTTGGGCAGTTCTTC. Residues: CASSPLLGGIFGQFF.

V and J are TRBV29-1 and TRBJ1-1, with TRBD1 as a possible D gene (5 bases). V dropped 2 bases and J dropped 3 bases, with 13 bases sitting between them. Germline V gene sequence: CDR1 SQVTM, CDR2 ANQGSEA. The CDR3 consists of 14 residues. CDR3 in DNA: TGCAGCGTTGAAACCCGGGGGAGGGACACTGAAGCTTTCTTT. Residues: CSVETRGRDTEAFF.

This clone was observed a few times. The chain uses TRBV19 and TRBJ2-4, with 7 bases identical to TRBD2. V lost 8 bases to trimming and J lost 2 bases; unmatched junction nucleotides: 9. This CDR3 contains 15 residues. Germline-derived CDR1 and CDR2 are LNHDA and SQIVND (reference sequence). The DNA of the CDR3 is TGTGCCAGTGGGGAGGGTCTAGCTTCCAAAAACATTCAGTACTTC. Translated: CASGEGLASKNIQYF.

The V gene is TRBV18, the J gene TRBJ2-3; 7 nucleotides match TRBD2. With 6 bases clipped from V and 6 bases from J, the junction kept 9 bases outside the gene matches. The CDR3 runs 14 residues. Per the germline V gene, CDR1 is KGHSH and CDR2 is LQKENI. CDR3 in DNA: TGTGCCAGCTCTCCGAGTGGTAGCGGGGATACGCAGTATTTT. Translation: CASSPSGSGDTQYF.

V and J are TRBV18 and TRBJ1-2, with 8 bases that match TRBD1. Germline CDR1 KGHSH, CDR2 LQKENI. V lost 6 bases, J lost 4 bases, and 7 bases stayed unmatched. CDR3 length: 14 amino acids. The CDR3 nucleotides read TGTGCCAGCTCGCCGGAGGACAGGGCCTATGGCTACACCTTC. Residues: CASSPEDRAYGYTF.

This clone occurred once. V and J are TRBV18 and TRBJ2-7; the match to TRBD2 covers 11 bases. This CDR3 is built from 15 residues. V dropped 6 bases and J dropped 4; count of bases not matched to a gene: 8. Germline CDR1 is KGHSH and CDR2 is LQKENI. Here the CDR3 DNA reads TGTGCCAGCTCTTCCCCTAGCGGGGGGCCTTACGAGCAGTACTTC. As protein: CASSSPSGGPYEQYF.

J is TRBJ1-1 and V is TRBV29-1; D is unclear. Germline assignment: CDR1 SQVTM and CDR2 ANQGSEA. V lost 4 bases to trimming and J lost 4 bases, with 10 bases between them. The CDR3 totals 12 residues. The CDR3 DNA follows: TGCAGCGTTGTGGCACCAACCACTGAAGCTTTCTTT. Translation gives CSVVAPTTEAFF.

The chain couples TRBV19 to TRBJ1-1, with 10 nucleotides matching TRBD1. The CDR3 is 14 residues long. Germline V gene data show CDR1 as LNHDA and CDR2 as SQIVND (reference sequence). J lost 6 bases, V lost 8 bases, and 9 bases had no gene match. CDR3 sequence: CASRRDRGWPEAFF. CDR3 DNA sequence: TGTGCCAGTCGTAGGGACAGGGGATGGCCTGAAGCTTTCTTT.

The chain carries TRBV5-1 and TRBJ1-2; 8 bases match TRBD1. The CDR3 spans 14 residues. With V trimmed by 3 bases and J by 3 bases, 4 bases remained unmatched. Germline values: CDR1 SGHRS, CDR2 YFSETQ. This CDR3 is CASSSSGGHYGYTF. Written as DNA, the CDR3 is TGCGCCAGCAGCTCCTCAGGGGGCCACTATGGCTACACCTTC.

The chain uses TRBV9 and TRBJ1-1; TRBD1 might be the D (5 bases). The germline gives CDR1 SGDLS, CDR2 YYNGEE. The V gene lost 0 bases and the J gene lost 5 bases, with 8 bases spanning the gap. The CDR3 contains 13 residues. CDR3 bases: TGTGCCAGCAGCGTAGATGGGGCAACTGAAGCTTTCTTT. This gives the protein CASSVDGATEAFF.

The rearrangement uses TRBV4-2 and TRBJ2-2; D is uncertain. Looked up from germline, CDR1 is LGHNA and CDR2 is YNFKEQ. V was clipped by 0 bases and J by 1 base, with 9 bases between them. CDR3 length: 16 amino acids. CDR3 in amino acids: CASSQERPGNTGELFF. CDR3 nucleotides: TGTGCCAGCAGCCAAGAAAGACCAGGGAACACCGGGGAGCTGTTTTTT.

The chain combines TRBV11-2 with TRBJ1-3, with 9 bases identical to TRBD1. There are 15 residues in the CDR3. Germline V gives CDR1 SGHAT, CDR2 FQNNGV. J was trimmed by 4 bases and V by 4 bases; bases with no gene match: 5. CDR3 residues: CASSSGTGSGNTIYF. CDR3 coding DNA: TGTGCCAGCAGCTCCGGGACAGGGTCAGGAAACACCATATATTTT.

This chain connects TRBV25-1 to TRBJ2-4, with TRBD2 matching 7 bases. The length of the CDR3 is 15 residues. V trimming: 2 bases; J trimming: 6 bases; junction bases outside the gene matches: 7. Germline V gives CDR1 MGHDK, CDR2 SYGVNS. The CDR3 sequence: CASSEGIAGGNIQYF. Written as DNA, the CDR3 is TGTGCCAGCAGTGAAGGAATAGCGGGCGGAAACATTCAGTACTTC. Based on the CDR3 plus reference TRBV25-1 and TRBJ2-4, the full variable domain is EADIYQTPRYLVIGTGKKITLECSQTMGHDKMYWYQQDPGMELHLIHYSYGVNSTEKGDLSSESTVSRIRTEHFPLTLESARPSHTSQYLCASSEGIAGGNIQYFGAGTRLSVL.

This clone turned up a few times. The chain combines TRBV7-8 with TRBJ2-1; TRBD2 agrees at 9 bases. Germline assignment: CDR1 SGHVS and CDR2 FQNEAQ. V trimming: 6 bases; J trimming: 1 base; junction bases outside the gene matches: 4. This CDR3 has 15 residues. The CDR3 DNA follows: TGTGCCAGCAGAACGACTAGCGGTTCCTACAATGAGCAGTTCTTC. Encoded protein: CASRTTSGSYNEQFF.

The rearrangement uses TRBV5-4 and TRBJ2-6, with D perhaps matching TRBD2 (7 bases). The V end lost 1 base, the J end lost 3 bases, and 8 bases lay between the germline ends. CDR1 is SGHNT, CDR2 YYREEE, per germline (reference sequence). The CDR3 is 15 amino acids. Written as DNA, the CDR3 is TGTGCCAGCAGCTTGAGGGGGGGTGGGGCCAACGTCCTGACTTTC. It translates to CASSLRGGGANVLTF.

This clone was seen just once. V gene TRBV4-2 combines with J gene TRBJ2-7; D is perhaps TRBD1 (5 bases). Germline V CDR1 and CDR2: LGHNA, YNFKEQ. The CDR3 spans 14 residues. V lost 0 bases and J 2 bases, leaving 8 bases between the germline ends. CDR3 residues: CASSQDSGTYEQYF. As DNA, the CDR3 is TGTGCCAGCAGCCAAGATTCAGGGACCTACGAGCAGTACTTC.

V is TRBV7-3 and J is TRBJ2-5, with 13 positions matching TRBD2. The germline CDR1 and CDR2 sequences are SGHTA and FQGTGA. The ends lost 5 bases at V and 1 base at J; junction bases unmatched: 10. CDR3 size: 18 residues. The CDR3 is CASSPGTSGTPVQETQYF. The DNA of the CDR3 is TGTGCCAGCAGCCCCGGGACTAGCGGGACCCCCGTCCAAGAGACCCAGTACTTC.

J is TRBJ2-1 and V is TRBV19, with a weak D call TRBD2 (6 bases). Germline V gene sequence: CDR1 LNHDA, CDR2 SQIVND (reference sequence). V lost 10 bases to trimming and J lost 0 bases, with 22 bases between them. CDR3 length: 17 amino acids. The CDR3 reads CATKTVSGISSYNEQFF. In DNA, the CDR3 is TGTGCCACCAAGACCGTTAGCGGTATTAGCTCCTACAATGAGCAGTTCTTC.

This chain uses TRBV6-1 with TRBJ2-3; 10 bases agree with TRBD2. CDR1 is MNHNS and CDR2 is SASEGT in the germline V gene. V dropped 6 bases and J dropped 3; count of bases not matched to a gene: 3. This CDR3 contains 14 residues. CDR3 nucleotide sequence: TGTGCCAGCAGACCGACTAGCGGGACAGATACGCAGTATTTT. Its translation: CASRPTSGTDTQYF.

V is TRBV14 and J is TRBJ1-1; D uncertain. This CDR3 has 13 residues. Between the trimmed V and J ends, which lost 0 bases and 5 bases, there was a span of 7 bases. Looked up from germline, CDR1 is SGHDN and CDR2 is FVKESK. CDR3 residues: CASSQDRETEAFF. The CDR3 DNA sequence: TGTGCCAGCAGCCAAGATCGGGAGACTGAAGCTTTCTTT.

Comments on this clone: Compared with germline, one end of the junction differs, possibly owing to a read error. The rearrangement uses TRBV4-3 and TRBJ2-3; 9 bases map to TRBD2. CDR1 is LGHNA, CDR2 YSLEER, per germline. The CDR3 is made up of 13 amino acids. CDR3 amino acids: CASSQEDISGSNF. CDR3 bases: TGCGCCAGCAGCCAAGAGGACATTAGCGGGAGTAATTTT.